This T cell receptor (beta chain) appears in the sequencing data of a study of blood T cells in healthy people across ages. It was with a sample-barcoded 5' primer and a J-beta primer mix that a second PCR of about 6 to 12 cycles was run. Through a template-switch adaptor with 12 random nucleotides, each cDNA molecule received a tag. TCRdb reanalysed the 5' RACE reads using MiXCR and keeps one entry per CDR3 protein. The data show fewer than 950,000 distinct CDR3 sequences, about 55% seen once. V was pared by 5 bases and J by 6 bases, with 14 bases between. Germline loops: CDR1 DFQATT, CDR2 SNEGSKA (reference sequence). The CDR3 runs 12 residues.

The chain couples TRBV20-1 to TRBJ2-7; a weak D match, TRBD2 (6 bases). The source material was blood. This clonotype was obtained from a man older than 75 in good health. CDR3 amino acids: CSASWEAGEQYF. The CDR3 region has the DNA TGCAGTGCTTCTTGGGAGGCCGGCGAGCAGTACTTC.